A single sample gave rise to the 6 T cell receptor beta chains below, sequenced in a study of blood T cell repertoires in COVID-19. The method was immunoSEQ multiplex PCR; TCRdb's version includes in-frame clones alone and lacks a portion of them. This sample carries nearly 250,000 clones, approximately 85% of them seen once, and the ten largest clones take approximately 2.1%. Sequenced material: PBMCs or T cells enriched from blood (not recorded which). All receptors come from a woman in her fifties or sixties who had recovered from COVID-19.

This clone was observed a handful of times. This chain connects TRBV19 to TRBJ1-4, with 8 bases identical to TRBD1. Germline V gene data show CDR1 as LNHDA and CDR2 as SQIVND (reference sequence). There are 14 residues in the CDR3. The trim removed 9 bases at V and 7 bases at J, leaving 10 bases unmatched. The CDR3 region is CASQTGGRGEKLFF. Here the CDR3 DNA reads TGTGCCAGCCAAACAGGGGGTCGCGGTGAAAAACTGTTTTTT.

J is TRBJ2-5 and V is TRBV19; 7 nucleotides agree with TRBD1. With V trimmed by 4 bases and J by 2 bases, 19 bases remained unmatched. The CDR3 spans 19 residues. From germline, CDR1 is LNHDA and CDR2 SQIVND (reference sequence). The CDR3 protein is CASSTLRWKGAYLQETQYF. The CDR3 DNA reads TGTGCCAGTAGTACCCTGAGGTGGAAGGGGGCGTACCTTCAAGAGACCCAGTACTTC.

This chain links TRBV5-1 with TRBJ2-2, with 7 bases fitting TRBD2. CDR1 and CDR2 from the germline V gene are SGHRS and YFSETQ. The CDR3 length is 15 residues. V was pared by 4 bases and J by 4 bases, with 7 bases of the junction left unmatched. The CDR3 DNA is TGCGCCAGCAGCCCCCAGCGGGGTAGCACCGGGGAGCTGTTTTTT. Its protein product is CASSPQRGSTGELFF.

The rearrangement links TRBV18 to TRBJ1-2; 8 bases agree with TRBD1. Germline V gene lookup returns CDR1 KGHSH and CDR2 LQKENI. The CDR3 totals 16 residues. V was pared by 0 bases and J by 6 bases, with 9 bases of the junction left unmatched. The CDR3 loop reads CASSPPTFRGPHGYTF. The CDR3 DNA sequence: TGTGCCAGCTCACCACCGACGTTCAGGGGGCCCCATGGCTACACCTTC. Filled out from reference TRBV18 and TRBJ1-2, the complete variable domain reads NAGVMQNPRHLVRRRGQEARLRCSPMKGHSHVYWYRQLPEEGLKFMVYLQKENIIDESGMPKERFSAEFPKEGPSILRIQQVVRGDSAAYFCASSPPTFRGPHGYTFGSGTRLTVV.

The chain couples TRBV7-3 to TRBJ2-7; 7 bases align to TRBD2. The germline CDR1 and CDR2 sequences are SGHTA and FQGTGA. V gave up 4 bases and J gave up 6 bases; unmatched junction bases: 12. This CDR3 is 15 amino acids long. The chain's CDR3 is CASSSTYGGRGEQYF. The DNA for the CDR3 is TGTGCCAGCAGCTCTACTTACGGGGGGAGAGGCGAGCAGTACTTC. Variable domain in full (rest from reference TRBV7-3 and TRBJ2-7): GAGVSQTPSNKVTEKGKYVELRCDPISGHTALYWYRQSLGQGPEFLIYFQGTGAADDSGLPNDRFFAVRPEGSVSTLKIQRTERGDSAVYLCASSSTYGGRGEQYFGPGTRLTVT.

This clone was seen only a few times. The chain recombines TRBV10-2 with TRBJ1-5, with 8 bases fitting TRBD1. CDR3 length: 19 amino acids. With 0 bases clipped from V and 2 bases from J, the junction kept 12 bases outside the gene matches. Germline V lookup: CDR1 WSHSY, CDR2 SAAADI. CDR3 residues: CASSESRFGSGGGNQPQHF. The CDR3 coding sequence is TGCGCCAGCAGTGAGTCGCGGTTTGGGTCAGGGGGCGGCAATCAGCCCCAGCATTTT.